This T cell receptor (beta chain) was sequenced for a study of regulatory T cells in long-lasting Graves disease. Documented time point: newly diagnosed GD, antithyroid drugs for less than 3 months. PBMCs were the source of the RNA used for TCR sequencing. An endocrinology department located in Xi'an, China, was where the patients came from. The V gene lost 5 bases and the J gene lost 12 bases, with 13 bases spanning the gap. Germline-derived CDR1 and CDR2 are MNHEY and SVGEGT. There are 12 residues in the CDR3. This clonotype was counted ten times or more. Libraries of TCR beta came from iRepertoire HTBI primers plus Arm-PCR of CDR3 regions. Under the authors' procedure: Analysis of the samples identified 60 to 75 TRBV and around 13 TRBJ segments. Each CDR3 protein gets one entry after TCRdb re-called the multiplex PCR reads with MiXCR. TCRdb's processing, not the authors', yielded these V and J calls. The sample carries more than 300,000 distinct CDR3 sequences, 15% to 20% recorded once.

This sample also belongs to another study, concerning T cells in Graves' hyperthyroidism and ophthalmopathy.

The receptor was derived from a woman aged 18-35 years with Graves disease. The chain combines TRBV6-2 or TRBV6-3 with TRBJ2-2, with TRBD1 as a possible D gene (6 bases). Sequenced here: peripheral blood mononuclear cells (PBMCs), sampled at new diagnosis, from a patient treated with antithyroid drugs. As DNA, the CDR3 is TGTGCCAGCAGTAGTACAGGGTTGAAGCTGTTTTTT. This sequence encodes CASSSTGLKLFF.